The TCR beta chain described here comes from a study of shared clonotypes between healthy human individuals. Assay: immunoSEQ multiplex PCR; the TCRdb copy retains only in-frame clones and omits some. There are millions of clones in the sample; over 85% occur only once, and about 1.1% lies in the top ten. CD45RO-negative, CCR7-selected cells formed the naive CD8 fraction, which excluded terminally differentiated effector memory CD45RA+ cells. The source is a man between 18 and 35 years old in good health. The sample was naive CD8+ T cells sorted from blood.

CDR3 bases: TGTGCCAGTAGTATTCGTGACCCGTGGGGGGCTAGCAATCAGCCCCAGCATTTT. Translated: CASSIRDPWGASNQPQHF. The chain couples TRBV19 to TRBJ1-5; a possible D gene is TRBD1 (6 bases). CDR3 length: 18 amino acids. The germline CDR1 and CDR2 sequences are LNHDA and SQIVND (reference sequence). Trimming removed 3 bases at V and 0 bases at J, with 18 bases between.